This T cell receptor (beta chain) derives from a study of STAT5B mutations in CD4+ large granular lymphocyte leukemia. General study results and limits: TRBV06-family usage was enriched in top patient clones (8/27) versus controls (2/35). Patient CD4-sorted repertoires stayed more clonal than healthy ones after leukemic-clone removal. 25% of private leukemic clonotypes occurred rarely in other patients' non-leukemic repertoires.

As to this clone: What it binds is not known.

The V end lost 0 bases, the J end lost 7 bases, and 16 bases lay between the germline ends. This CDR3 contains 16 residues. Germline V gene sequence: CDR1 SGHRS, CDR2 YFSETQ. The data were produced by immunoSEQ multiplex PCR, yet TCRdb's version contains in-frame clones alone and is incomplete. Of around 32,000 clones listed, more than 65% are singletons. The sample taken for sequencing was CD4+ T cells from blood buffy coats. The chain uses TRBV5-1 and TRBJ1-4; possible D gene TRBD1, 5 bases. The TCR was taken from a human donor in good health. The chain's CDR3 is CASSLGDGAAGEKLFF. In DNA, the CDR3 is TGCGCCAGCAGCTTGGGGGACGGGGCAGCAGGTGAAAAACTGTTTTTT.